This T cell receptor beta chain is from a study of blood T cell repertoires in COVID-19. The V gene's germline CDR1 is SQVTM and CDR2 ANQGSEA. The CDR3 loop spans 13 amino acids. Trimming pared 5 bases from V and 8 bases from J, leaving 15 bases between. Profiled with immunoSEQ multiplex PCR; TCRdb holds only in-frame clones, not every one. The sample shows roughly 240,000 clones, approximately 82% of them seen only once. Sequenced input: peripheral blood. The chain links TRBV29-1 to TRBJ1-4; perhaps TRBD1 as D (5 bases). The source is a man in his sixties who had recovered from COVID-19. The CDR3 DNA reads TGCAGCGTTTCCCCGCAGGGAGGGGAAAAACTGTTTTTT. This translates into CSVSPQGGEKLFF.